This TCR beta chain was identified in a study of regulatory T cells in long-lasting Graves disease. Study-wide points: Gene preferences differed: TRBV28, TRBJ1-2, TRBJ2-5 in persistent cases. Public clonotype sharing was higher in persistent than newly diagnosed patients. Newly diagnosed Graves' patients exceeded persistent ones in TCR diversity.

With 7 bases removed from V and 4 bases from J, the gap between germline ends came to 17 bases. Germline CDR1 reads MNHEY; CDR2 reads SVGEGT. The CDR3 sequence is 14 residues long. Stated time point: persistent/refractory GD, antithyroid drugs over 5 years with positive TRAb. RNA from PBMCs was the source of the TCR library. For TCR beta, libraries came from iRepertoire HTBI primers and Arm-PCR of CDR3 regions. TCRdb independently ran MiXCR on the multiplex PCR reads; one entry per CDR3 protein. The table includes roughly 700,000 distinct CDR3 sequences, 25% to 35% detected once. About this clonotype itself: Its antigen remains unknown.

The clonotype comes from a female donor with Graves disease. The rearrangement joins TRBV6-2 or TRBV6-3 to TRBJ2-7; D may be TRBD1 or TRBD2 (5 bases each). This material consisted of peripheral blood mononuclear cells (PBMCs), taken when the disease was refractory, from a patient treated with antithyroid drugs. CDR3 DNA: TGTGCCAGCAAAGAGCCCGGGACCGCTTACGAGCAGTACTTC. Translating gives CASKEPGTAYEQYF.